This TCR beta chain was captured in a study of blood T cell repertoires in COVID-19. Study background: The United States, Italy and Spain supplied acute and convalescent COVID-19 samples. T cells, B-cell-depleted T cells, or PBMCs provided the cDNA or gDNA that served as material.

V lost 1 base to trimming and J lost 3 bases, with 10 bases between them. This CDR3 spans 15 amino acids. Germline V gives CDR1 SNHLY, CDR2 FYNNEI. Source study methods: Estimated nucleated cell counts came from reference gene primer amplification. Using immunoSEQ multiplex PCR, the repertoire was profiled, and TCRdb retains in-frame clones only, with some absent. That table furnishes V, J and clone size, whereas the DNA furnished D and trimming. The sample includes around 130,000 clones, 77% of them seen just once. V is TRBV2 and J is TRBJ1-5, with a weak D call TRBD1 (6 bases). The TCR was taken from a human donor in a cohort sampled during active COVID-19. Material for sequencing was peripheral blood. CDR3 sequence: CASSEVRGNNQPQHF. In DNA, the CDR3 is TGTGCCAGCAGTGAAGTCAGGGGTAACAATCAGCCCCAGCATTTT.